This T cell receptor beta chain comes out of a study of siplizumab effects on memory and regulatory T cells. Clones were sequenced by immunoSEQ multiplex PCR, and TCRdb holds only the in-frame ones, with some missing. The sample has about 82,000 clones, over 80% seen once. Germline loops: CDR1 MDHEN, CDR2 SYDVKM. The V gene lost 5 bases and the J gene lost 4 bases, with 15 bases spanning the gap. This CDR3 contains 15 residues. This rearrangement joins TRBV28 to TRBJ1-3, with D perhaps matching TRBD1 (5 bases). The TCR originated in a human donor in good health. The sequenced sample was Tregs sorted from blood. The CDR3 DNA follows: TGTGCCAGCAGTACCGACAGCCTCGGGGGAAACACCATATATTTT. Amino acids: CASSTDSLGGNTIYF.